One and the same sample provided the 26 T cell receptor beta chains below, sequenced in a study of neurological immune-mediated disorders. TCRdb redid the calling of the 5' RACE reads with MiXCR, one entry per CDR3 protein. The table has 81,000 or so distinct CDR3 sequences, over 10% seen once. Time point indicated: longitudinal time-point 2. Sequenced: PBMCs. These TCRs come from a female donor with HTLV-1-associated myelopathy (HAM/TSP).

Details on this clonotype: This may be a read error: a much more frequent sequence differs by one nucleotide. This chain uses TRBV29-1 with TRBJ2-6; TRBD2 agrees at 8 bases. The CDR3 is 13 residues long. Germline V gives CDR1 SQVTM, CDR2 ANQGSEA. CDR3 sequence: CIAGGTGANVLTF. The DNA for the CDR3 is TGCATCGCGGGGGGCACTGGGGCCAACGTCCTGACTTTC.

There are many counts of this clonotype. The V call is TRBV12-3 or TRBV12-4, the J call TRBJ2-2; D remains unclear. V lost 6 bases, J lost 7 bases, and 6 bases lay in between. This CDR3 comprises 11 residues. CDR3 bases: TGTGCCAGCAGGCATCGCGGGGAGCTGTTTTTT. It specifies CASRHRGELFF.

This clonotype was picked up many times. The rearrangement joins TRBV12-3 or TRBV12-4 to TRBJ2-1; D gene uncertain. The CDR3 is 14 residues long. Trimming shortened V by 1 base and J by 2 bases, and 6 bases separated the two germline ends. The CDR3, as DNA: TGTGCCAGCAGTTTAGTAGAACCCTACAATGAGCAGTTCTTC. Its translation: CASSLVEPYNEQFF.

This clonotype was counted many times. V and J are TRBV29-1 and TRBJ1-6; D gene ambiguous. Trimming took 4 bases from V and 7 from J, leaving 8 bases between them. Germline values: CDR1 SQVTM, CDR2 ANQGSEA. This CDR3 has 12 amino acids. CDR3 coding DNA: TGCAGCGTTGCCGAGGCAAATTCACCCCTCCACTTT. It specifies CSVAEANSPLHF.

This clonotype appeared a few times. The chain recombines TRBV5-1 with TRBJ2-7; TRBD1 matches at 7 bases. Germline V gives CDR1 SGHRS, CDR2 YFSETQ. The ends lost 4 bases at V and 1 base at J; junction bases unmatched: 8. The CDR3 consists of 15 residues. CDR3 sequence reads: CASSVGRDSSYEQYF. DNA for the CDR3: TGCGCCAGCAGCGTTGGACGGGACAGTTCCTACGAGCAGTACTTC.

The V gene is TRBV5-1, the J gene TRBJ1-1; 7 bases line up with TRBD1. CDR3 length: 14 residues. The V and J ends lost 1 base and 3 bases, in that order; junction bases with no gene match: 3. Germline-derived CDR1 and CDR2 are SGHRS and YFSETQ. The DNA for the CDR3 is TGCGCCAGCAGCTTGACAGGGGTGGACACTGAAGCTTTCTTT. Its protein product is CASSLTGVDTEAFF.

At least ten counts were recorded for this clonotype. The chain couples TRBV4-2 to TRBJ2-1; D gene uncertain. CDR1 is LGHNA and CDR2 is YNFKEQ in the germline V gene. CDR3 length: 14 residues. V lost 0 bases to trimming and J lost 6 bases, with 9 bases between them. Here the CDR3 DNA reads TGTGCCAGCAGCCAAGATCTAGAAGGCAATGAGCAGTTCTTC. It encodes CASSQDLEGNEQFF.

A remark on this clonotype: The junction shows a germline mismatch at one end, possibly a read error. The rearrangement joins TRBV15 to TRBJ2-7; the D is unclear. Germline assignment: CDR1 LNHNV and CDR2 YYDKDF (reference sequence). The CDR3 runs to 15 residues. This CDR3 is CATSRGSGTLYEQYF. For the CDR3, the DNA is TGTGCTACCAGCAGAGGTAGTGGCACACTCTACGAGCAGTACTTC.

This clonotype was counted ten times or more. The rearrangement joins TRBV2 to TRBJ2-5, with TRBD2 matching 10 bases. CDR1 SNHLY and CDR2 FYNNEI come from the germline V gene. The CDR3 is made up of 12 amino acids. The J segment lost 7 bases and the V segment lost 5 bases, leaving 1 base of the junction unmatched. The CDR3 coding sequence is TGTGCCAGCAGTCCTAGCGGGGGGACCCAGTACTTC. Its translation: CASSPSGGTQYF.

The sample holds many counts of this clonotype. The chain is built from TRBV5-1 and TRBJ1-2, with 10 bases matching TRBD1. The CDR3 has 17 amino acids. Germline CDR1 SGHRS, CDR2 YFSETQ. V trimming: 4 bases; J trimming: 8 bases; junction bases outside the gene matches: 17. The CDR3, as DNA: TGCGCCAGCAGCGGAACGACAGGGGGCGATGATCCTGACGGCTACACCTTC. Translating it yields CASSGTTGGDDPDGYTF. Filled out from reference TRBV5-1 and TRBJ1-2, the complete variable domain reads KAGVTQTPRYLIKTRGQQVTLSCSPISGHRSVSWYQQTPGQGLQFLFEYFSETQRNKGNFPGRFSGRQFSNSRSEMNVSTLELGDSALYLCASSGTTGGDDPDGYTFGSGTRLTVV.

This clonotype was found many times. The rearrangement joins TRBV5-1 to TRBJ1-2, with D perhaps matching TRBD1 (6 bases). The CDR3 is made up of 14 amino acids. Trimming stripped 4 bases from V and 6 bases from J, with 16 bases between. CDR1 is SGHRS, CDR2 YFSETQ, per germline. The CDR3 DNA is TGCGCCAGCAGCCCGTTGGGGCAGGGGAATGGCTACACCTTC. Its translation: CASSPLGQGNGYTF.

In this sample, this clonotype turned up many times. This chain uses TRBV4-2 with TRBJ2-7; possible D gene TRBD1, 6 bases. This CDR3 contains 16 residues. Trimming removed 4 bases from V and 2 bases from J, with 18 bases in between. Germline values: CDR1 LGHNA, CDR2 YNFKEQ. The CDR3 here is CASSRQETDGAYEQYF. The DNA of the CDR3 is TGTGCCAGCAGCCGACAGGAGACCGATGGAGCCTACGAGCAGTACTTC.

This clonotype was recorded many times. The CDR3: CASSPRGGFSYNEQFF. The CDR3 DNA sequence: TGCGCCAGCAGCCCCCGAGGAGGGTTCTCCTACAATGAGCAGTTCTTC. V gene TRBV5-1 combines with J gene TRBJ2-1, with D possibly TRBD2 on 6 matching bases. Trimming took off 4 bases at V and 0 bases at J, with 14 bases between the two ends. Germline assignment: CDR1 SGHRS and CDR2 YFSETQ. This CDR3 is built from 16 residues.

This clonotype was detected many times. The chain recombines TRBV3-1 with TRBJ2-1, with TRBD1 matching over 9 bases. Germline CDR1 and CDR2: LGHDT and YNNKEL (reference sequence). The CDR3 is 17 residues long. V was clipped by 3 bases and J by 2 bases; unmatched bases: 8. This CDR3 is CASSHPLGDRAYNEQFF. In DNA, the CDR3 is TGTGCCAGCAGCCACCCCCTCGGGGACAGGGCCTACAATGAGCAGTTCTTC.

This clonotype was observed at least ten times. CDR3: CASSLGQCFPEAFF. CDR3 coding DNA: TGCGCCAGCAGCTTGGGTCAGTGCTTTCCCGAAGCTTTCTTT. This sequence joins TRBV5-1 and TRBJ1-1; D is unclear. With 0 bases removed from V and 8 bases from J, the gap between germline ends came to 14 bases. The CDR3 is 14 amino acids. The germline gives CDR1 SGHRS, CDR2 YFSETQ.

This clonotype was found a few times. The chain is built from TRBV7-2 and TRBJ1-4; D is unclear. Between the trimmed V and J ends, which lost 1 base and 8 bases, there was a span of 11 bases. In germline, CDR1 is SGHTA, CDR2 FQGNSA. The length of the CDR3 is 14 residues. CDR3 amino acids: CASSLDPSREKLFF. The CDR3 DNA sequence: TGTGCCAGCAGCTTAGACCCATCTCGGGAAAAACTGTTTTTT.

This clonotype occurred many times. This chain connects TRBV12-3 or TRBV12-4 to TRBJ2-2; perhaps TRBD1 as D (6 bases). V was pared by 3 bases and J by 5 bases, with 13 bases between. The CDR3 runs 15 residues. The CDR3, as DNA: TGTGCCAGCAGTTTCTCTACAGGGCTAACCGGGGAGCTGTTTTTT. It encodes CASSFSTGLTGELFF.

At least ten counts were recorded for this clonotype. The chain uses TRBV7-9 and TRBJ2-1; D is unclear. Germline assignment: CDR1 SEHNR and CDR2 FQNEAQ (reference sequence). V dropped 2 bases and J dropped 0 bases, with 8 bases sitting between them. This CDR3 is 15 amino acids long. The CDR3 sequence: CASSLRRISYNEQFF. CDR3 DNA: TGTGCCAGCAGCTTACGAAGGATCTCCTACAATGAGCAGTTCTTC.

This clonotype occurred many times. The chain is built from TRBV2 and TRBJ2-1; 11 bases fit TRBD2. This CDR3 has 15 amino acids. V lost 4 bases to trimming and J lost 9 bases; unmatched junction nucleotides: 8. Germline V lookup: CDR1 SNHLY, CDR2 FYNNEI. CDR3 DNA: TGTGCCAGCAGTGTCTTAGCGGGGGGGCGGGGTGAGCAGTTCTTC. It codes for CASSVLAGGRGEQFF.

This clonotype was observed once. With a much larger clone just one base away, this may be a read error. The chain couples TRBV5-1 to TRBJ2-5; no definite D call. The CDR3 contains 16 residues. V was cut by 1 base and J by 1 base, with 14 bases left in between. The germline CDR1 and CDR2 sequences are SGHRS and YFSETQ. Written as DNA, the CDR3 is TGCGCCAGCAGCTTGAATGGGCCTGGGTCCCAAGAGACCCAGTACTTC. Protein sequence: CASSLNGPGSQETQYF.

This clonotype was counted many times. The chain links TRBV20-1 to TRBJ1-1; a possible D gene is TRBD1 (6 bases). Germline V gene lookup returns CDR1 DFQATT and CDR2 SNEGSKA (reference sequence). The CDR3 sequence is 13 residues long. With 4 bases removed from V and 5 bases from J, the gap between germline ends came to 14 bases. The CDR3 spells CSAITGSGTEAFF. DNA of the CDR3: TGCAGTGCTATTACAGGGAGTGGTACTGAAGCTTTCTTT.

This clonotype has at least ten counts. The rearrangement links TRBV10-3 to TRBJ2-7, with 10 bases matching TRBD1. The CDR3 totals 15 residues. Germline CDR1 ENHRY, CDR2 SYGVKD. V trimming: 7 bases; J trimming: 2 bases; junction bases outside the gene matches: 8. The CDR3, as DNA: TGTGCCATCACCCGAACGGGACAGGGGACCTACGAGCAGTACTTC. It specifies CAITRTGQGTYEQYF.

This clonotype was seen many times. This chain connects TRBV28 to TRBJ1-3, with D maybe TRBD1 (6 bases). Trimming took 10 bases from V and 0 from J, leaving 16 bases between them. This CDR3 is 15 amino acids long. Germline CDR1 reads MDHEN; CDR2 reads SYDVKM. The CDR3 is CATLDSQLSGNTIYF. In DNA, the CDR3 is TGTGCCACGCTGGACAGCCAACTCTCTGGAAACACCATATATTTT.

On this clonotype: The junction does not match germline at one end; this may be a read error. The chain links TRBV19 to TRBJ2-7; TRBD1 is a possible D gene (6 bases). This CDR3 comprises 14 residues. Germline values: CDR1 LNHDA, CDR2 SQIVND (reference sequence). The CDR3 DNA sequence: TGTGCCAGCAGTATCCAGGGGAAGACCTACGAGCAGTACTTC. It encodes CASSIQGKTYEQYF.

A few counts support this clonotype. The CDR3 protein is CASSRSQGSYEQYF. In nucleotides, the CDR3 is TGTGCCAGCAGTCGGTCTCAGGGATCCTACGAGCAGTACTTC. The V call is TRBV7-6, the J call TRBJ2-7; tentatively, D is TRBD1 (5 bases). Trimming left V 6 bases short and J 1 base short, with 13 bases between. The CDR3 length is 14 residues. Germline CDR1 SGHVS, CDR2 FNYEAQ.

In this sample, this clonotype turned up many times. This rearrangement joins TRBV25-1 to TRBJ2-1; TRBD2 matches 14 bases. CDR1 and CDR2 (germline): MGHDK, SYGVNS. The CDR3 is made up of 17 amino acids. Trimming cost V 6 bases and J 7 bases; bases outside gene matches: 11. CDR3 sequence reads: CASRGGLAGGLGNEQFF. CDR3 nucleotide sequence: TGTGCCAGCAGGGGCGGACTAGCGGGGGGCTTAGGTAATGAGCAGTTCTTC.